Following are 8 T cell receptor beta chains from one sample sequenced in a study of identical twins. TCRdb itself ran the 5' RACE reads through MiXCR, one entry per CDR3 protein. The sample consists of some 460,000 distinct CDR3 sequences, 11% to 15% of them appearing once. The data were also submitted as part of a second study, on yellow fever vaccine responses in identical twins.

The sample consisted of CD4+ T cells sorted from blood. The source of these receptors is a woman aged 18-35 years in good health.

Only a few counts were recorded for this clonotype. V is TRBV29-1 and J is TRBJ2-7, with D uncertain. V lost 4 bases, J lost 2 bases, and 9 bases lay in between. Germline values: CDR1 SQVTM, CDR2 ANQGSEA. The CDR3 runs 12 residues. Written as DNA, the CDR3 is TGCAGCGTTGGATACACCACCTACGAGCAGTACTTC. Translation: CSVGYTTYEQYF.

This clonotype occurred a few times. The rearrangement uses TRBV21-1 and TRBJ1-2; the table's TRBD1 call for D was not verified on the DNA. TRBV21-1 is a recognized pseudogene. The CDR3 spans 16 residues. The CDR3, as DNA: TGTGCCAGCAGCAAAGTGGGGGGGTCGGCAGGCTATGGCTACACCTTC. As protein: CASSKVGGSAGYGYTF.

CDR3 coding DNA: TGTGCCGCAAGTACGGGAGGGATGGGAAGCGGTAAAAACATTCAGTACTTC. As protein: CAASTGGMGSGKNIQYF. The chain couples TRBV19 to TRBJ2-4; 8 bases match TRBD2. V shed 11 bases, J shed 4 bases, and the junction held 19 bases outside the gene matches. The CDR3 length is 17 residues. From germline, CDR1 is LNHDA and CDR2 SQIVND (reference sequence).

This clonotype has only a few counts. V and J are TRBV28 and TRBJ2-4; tentative D call: TRBD1 (6 bases). Germline V gene data show CDR1 as MDHEN and CDR2 as SYDVKM. The CDR3 is 15 residues long. V shed 5 bases and J shed 2 bases, with 13 bases lying between them. The CDR3 DNA follows: TGTGCCAGCAGTCCTGGACAGTTTTCCAAAAACATTCAGTACTTC. Translation gives CASSPGQFSKNIQYF.

This clonotype was observed many times. The chain recombines TRBV11-3 with TRBJ2-3; perhaps TRBD2 as D (5 bases). CDR3 length equals 15 residues. V dropped 1 base and J dropped 5 bases, with 13 bases sitting between them. Germline CDR1 and CDR2: SGHNT and YENEEA. The CDR3 protein is CASSLGTAVEDTQYF. For the CDR3, the DNA is TGTGCCAGCAGCTTAGGTACAGCGGTTGAAGATACGCAGTATTTT.

The chain joins TRBV7-2 to TRBJ2-5, with a weak D call TRBD1 (7 bases). The CDR3 extends over 17 amino acids. Trimming removed 1 base from V and 5 bases from J, with 20 bases in between. Per germline, CDR1 SGHTA and CDR2 FQGNSA. The CDR3 DNA follows: TGTGCCAGCAGCTTAGGTCGTCCAGGGGGAGGTGGGGAGACCCAGTACTTC. Translation: CASSLGRPGGGGETQYF. Combining the CDR3 with reference TRBV7-2 and TRBJ2-5 gives the whole variable domain GAGVSQSPSNKVTEKGKDVELRCDPISGHTALYWYRQSLGQGLEFLIYFQGNSAPDKSGLPSDRFSAERTGGSVSTLTIQRTQQEDSAVYLCASSLGRPGGGGETQYFGPGTRLLVL.

J is TRBJ2-1 and V is TRBV20-1, with D tentatively TRBD1 (6 bases). Germline loops: CDR1 DFQATT, CDR2 SNEGSKA (reference sequence). Trimming shortened V by 5 bases and J by 4 bases, and 15 bases separated the two germline ends. The CDR3 length is 14 residues. The CDR3 DNA follows: TGCAGTGCTTTGGGGCTCCAGGGGTACAATGAGCAGTTCTTC. This translates into CSALGLQGYNEQFF.

CDR3 in DNA: TGTGCCAGCAGTTTAAGAAGCGGGAGCTCCTACAATGAGCAGTTCTTC. The encoded protein is CASSLRSGSSYNEQFF. The rearrangement joins TRBV27 to TRBJ2-1, with 8 positions matching TRBD2. Germline assignment: CDR1 MNHEY and CDR2 SMNVEV (reference sequence). The V segment lost 2 bases and the J segment 0 bases; nucleotides outside the gene matches: 3. The CDR3 is 16 residues long.